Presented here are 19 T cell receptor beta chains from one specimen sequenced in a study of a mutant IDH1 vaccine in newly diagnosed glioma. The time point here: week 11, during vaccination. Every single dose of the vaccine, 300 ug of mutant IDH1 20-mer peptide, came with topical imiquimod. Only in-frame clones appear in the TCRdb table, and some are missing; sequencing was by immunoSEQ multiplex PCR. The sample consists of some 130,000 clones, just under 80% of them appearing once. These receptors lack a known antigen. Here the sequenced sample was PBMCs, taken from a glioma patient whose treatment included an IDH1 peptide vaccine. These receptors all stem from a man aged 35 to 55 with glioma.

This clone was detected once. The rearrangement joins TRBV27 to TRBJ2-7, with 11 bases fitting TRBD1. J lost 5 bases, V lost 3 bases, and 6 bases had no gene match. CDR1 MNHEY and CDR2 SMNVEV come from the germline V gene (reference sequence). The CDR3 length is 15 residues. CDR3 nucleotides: TGTGCCAGCAGTTTGGAGGGGACAGGGGGGGACGAGCAGTACTTC. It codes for CASSLEGTGGDEQYF.

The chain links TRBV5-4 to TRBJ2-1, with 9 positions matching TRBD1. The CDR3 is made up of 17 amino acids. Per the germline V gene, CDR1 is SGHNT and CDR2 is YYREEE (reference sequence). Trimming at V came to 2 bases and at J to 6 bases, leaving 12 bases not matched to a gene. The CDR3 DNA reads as TGTGCCAGCAGCTTACCACCGGGACAGGGAAGTAGCAATGAGCAGTTCTTC. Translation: CASSLPPGQGSSNEQFF.

DNA for the CDR3: TGTGCCAGCAGTTTGTTGGGATACACTGAAGCTTTCTTT. It codes for CASSLLGYTEAFF. The chain carries TRBV28 and TRBJ1-1; D uncertain. Germline V gives CDR1 MDHEN, CDR2 SYDVKM. This CDR3 is 13 amino acids long. The V end lost 3 bases, the J end lost 3 bases, and 8 bases lay between the germline ends.

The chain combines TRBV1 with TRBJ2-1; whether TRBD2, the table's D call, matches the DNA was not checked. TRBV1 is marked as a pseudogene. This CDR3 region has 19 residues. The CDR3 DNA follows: TGCACCAGCAGCCAGGCCGGGACTAGCGGGGGCAGCTCCTACAATGAGCAGTTCTTC. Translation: CTSSQAGTSGGSSYNEQFF.

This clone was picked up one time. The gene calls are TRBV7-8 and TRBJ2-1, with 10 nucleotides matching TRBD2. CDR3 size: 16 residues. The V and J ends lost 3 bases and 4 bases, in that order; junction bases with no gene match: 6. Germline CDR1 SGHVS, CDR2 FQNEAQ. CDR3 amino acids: CASSFGLAEPYNEQFF. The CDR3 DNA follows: TGTGCCAGCAGCTTCGGACTAGCGGAACCATACAATGAGCAGTTCTTC.

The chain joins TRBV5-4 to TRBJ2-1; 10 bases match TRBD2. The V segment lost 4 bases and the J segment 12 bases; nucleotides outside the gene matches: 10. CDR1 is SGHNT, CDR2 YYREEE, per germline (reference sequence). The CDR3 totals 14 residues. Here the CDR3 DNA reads TGTGCCAGCAGCGAAGGAGAGCGGGGGGGGAGGCAGTTCTTC. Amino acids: CASSEGERGGRQFF. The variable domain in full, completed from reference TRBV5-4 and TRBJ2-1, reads ETGVTQSPTHLIKTRGQQVTLRCSSQSGHNTVSWYQQALGQGPQFIFQYYREEENGRGNFPPRFSGLQFPNYSSELNVNALELDDSALYLCASSEGERGGRQFFGPGTRLTVL.

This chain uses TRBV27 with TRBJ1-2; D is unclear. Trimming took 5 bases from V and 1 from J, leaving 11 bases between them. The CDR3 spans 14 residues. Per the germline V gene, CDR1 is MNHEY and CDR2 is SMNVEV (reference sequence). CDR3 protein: CASSQRGFNYGYTF. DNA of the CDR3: TGTGCCAGCAGTCAGCGGGGATTTAACTATGGCTACACCTTC.

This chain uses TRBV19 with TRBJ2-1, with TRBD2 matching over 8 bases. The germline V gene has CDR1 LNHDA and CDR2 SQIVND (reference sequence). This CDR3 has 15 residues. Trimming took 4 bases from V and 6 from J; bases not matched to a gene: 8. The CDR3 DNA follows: TGTGCCAGTAGTACAAGCGGGAGTAGGGGCAATGAGCAGTTCTTC. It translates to CASSTSGSRGNEQFF.

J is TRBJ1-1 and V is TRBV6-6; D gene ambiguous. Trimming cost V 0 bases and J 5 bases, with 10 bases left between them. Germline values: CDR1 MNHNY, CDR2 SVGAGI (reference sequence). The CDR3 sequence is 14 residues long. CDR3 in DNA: TGTGCCAGCAGTTACTCGTCGGGATATACTGAAGCTTTCTTT. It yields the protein CASSYSSGYTEAFF.

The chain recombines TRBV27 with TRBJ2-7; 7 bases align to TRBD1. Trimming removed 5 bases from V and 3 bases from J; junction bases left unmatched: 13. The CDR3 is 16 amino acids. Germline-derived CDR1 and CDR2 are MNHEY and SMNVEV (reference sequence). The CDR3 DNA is TGTGCCAGCAGTCCACGACAGGGTCCCGGATTCTACGAGCAGTACTTC. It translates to CASSPRQGPGFYEQYF.

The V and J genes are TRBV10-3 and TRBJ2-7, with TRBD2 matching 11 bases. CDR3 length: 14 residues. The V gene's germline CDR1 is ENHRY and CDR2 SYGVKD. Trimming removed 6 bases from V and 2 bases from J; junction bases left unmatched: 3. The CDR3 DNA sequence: TGTGCCATCAGGATAGCGGGGGGGGCCTACGAGCAGTACTTC. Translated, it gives CAIRIAGGAYEQYF.

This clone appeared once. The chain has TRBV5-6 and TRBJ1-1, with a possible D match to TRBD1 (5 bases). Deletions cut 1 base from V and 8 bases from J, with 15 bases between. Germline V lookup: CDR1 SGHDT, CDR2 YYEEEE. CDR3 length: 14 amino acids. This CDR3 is CASSLNYGDSEAFF. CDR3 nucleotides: TGTGCCAGCAGCTTGAATTATGGAGACAGCGAAGCTTTCTTT.

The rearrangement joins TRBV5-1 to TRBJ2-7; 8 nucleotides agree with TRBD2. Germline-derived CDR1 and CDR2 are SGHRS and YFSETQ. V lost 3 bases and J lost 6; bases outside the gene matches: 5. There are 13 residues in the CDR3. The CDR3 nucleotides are TGCGCCAGCAGCTCGGGGACTAGAAGCGAGCAGTACTTC. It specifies CASSSGTRSEQYF.

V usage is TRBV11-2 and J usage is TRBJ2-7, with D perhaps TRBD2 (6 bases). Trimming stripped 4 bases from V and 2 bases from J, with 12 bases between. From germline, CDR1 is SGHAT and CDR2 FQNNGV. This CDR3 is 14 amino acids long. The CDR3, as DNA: TGTGCCAGCAGCTGGGACGGGAGCCCCTACGAGCAGTACTTC. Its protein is CASSWDGSPYEQYF.

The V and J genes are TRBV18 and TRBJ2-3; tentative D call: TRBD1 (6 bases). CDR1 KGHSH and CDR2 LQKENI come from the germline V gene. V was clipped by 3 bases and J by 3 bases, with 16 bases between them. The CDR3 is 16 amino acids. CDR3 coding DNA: TGTGCCAGCTCACCCCTGGCCAGGGGCTTGACAGATACGCAGTATTTT. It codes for CASSPLARGLTDTQYF.

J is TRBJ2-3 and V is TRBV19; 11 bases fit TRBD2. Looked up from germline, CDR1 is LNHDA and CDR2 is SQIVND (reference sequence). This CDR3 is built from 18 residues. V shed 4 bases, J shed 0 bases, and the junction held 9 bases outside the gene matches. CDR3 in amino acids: CASSNRLAGPSSTDTQYF. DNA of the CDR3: TGTGCCAGTAGTAATCGACTAGCGGGGCCCTCTAGCACAGATACGCAGTATTTT.

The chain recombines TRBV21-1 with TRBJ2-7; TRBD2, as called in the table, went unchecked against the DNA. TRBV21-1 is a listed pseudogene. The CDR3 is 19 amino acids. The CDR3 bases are TGTGCCAGCATTGAACCTGGGCCGAAGCGGGGACTGAGCACCTACGAGCAGTACTTC. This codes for CASIEPGPKRGLSTYEQYF.

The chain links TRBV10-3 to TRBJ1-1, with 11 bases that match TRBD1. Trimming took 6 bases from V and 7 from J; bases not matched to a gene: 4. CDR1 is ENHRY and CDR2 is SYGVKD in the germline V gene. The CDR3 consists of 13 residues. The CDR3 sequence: CAIRDRGRNEAFF. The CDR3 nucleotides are TGTGCCATCAGGGACAGGGGGCGAAATGAAGCTTTCTTT.

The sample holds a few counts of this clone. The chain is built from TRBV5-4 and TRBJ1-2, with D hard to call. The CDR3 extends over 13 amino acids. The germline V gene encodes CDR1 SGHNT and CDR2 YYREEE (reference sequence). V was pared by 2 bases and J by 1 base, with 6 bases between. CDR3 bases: TGTGCCAGCAGCTTTCGGGATAACTATGGCTACACCTTC. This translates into CASSFRDNYGYTF. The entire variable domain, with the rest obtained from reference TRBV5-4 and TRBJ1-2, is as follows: ETGVTQSPTHLIKTRGQQVTLRCSSQSGHNTVSWYQQALGQGPQFIFQYYREEENGRGNFPPRFSGLQFPNYSSELNVNALELDDSALYLCASSFRDNYGYTFGSGTRLTVV.